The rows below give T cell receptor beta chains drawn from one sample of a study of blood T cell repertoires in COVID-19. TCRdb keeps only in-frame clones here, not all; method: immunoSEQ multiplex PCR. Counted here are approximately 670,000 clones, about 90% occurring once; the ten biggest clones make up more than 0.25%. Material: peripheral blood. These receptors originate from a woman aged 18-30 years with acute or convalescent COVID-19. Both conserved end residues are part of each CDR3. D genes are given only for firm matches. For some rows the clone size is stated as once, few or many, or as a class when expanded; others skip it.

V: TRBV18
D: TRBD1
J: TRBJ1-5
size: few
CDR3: CASSPGQANQPQHF
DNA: TGTGCCAGCTCACCCGGACAGGCCAATCAGCCCCAGCATTTT

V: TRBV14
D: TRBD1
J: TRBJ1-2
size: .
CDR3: CASSQVRTGGGYTF
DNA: TGTGCCAGCAGCCAAGTTCGGACAGGGGGGGGCTACACCTTC

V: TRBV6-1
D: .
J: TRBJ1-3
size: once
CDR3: CASSAAVAGNTIYF
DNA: TGTGCCAGCAGTGCAGCAGTAGCTGGAAACACCATATATTTT

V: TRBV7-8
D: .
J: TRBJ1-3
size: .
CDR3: CASSLASTRDIRNTIYF
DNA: TGTGCCAGCAGCTTAGCCTCCACTCGGGACATAAGAAACACCATATATTTT

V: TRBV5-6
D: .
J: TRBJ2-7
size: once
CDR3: CASSSGLKEQYF
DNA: TGTGCCAGCAGCTCTGGGCTCAAGGAGCAGTACTTC

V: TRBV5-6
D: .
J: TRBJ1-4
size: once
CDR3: CASSRGFEKLFF
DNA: TGTGCCAGCAGCAGGGGCTTCGAAAAACTGTTTTTT

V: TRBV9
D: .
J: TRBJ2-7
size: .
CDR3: CASSDPRRGGSYEQYF
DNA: TGTGCCAGCAGCGACCCCAGGAGAGGGGGCTCCTACGAGCAGTACTTC

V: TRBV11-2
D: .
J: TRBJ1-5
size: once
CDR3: CASSRAGGLQPQHF
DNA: TGTGCCAGCAGCCGAGCGGGGGGACTTCAGCCCCAGCATTTT

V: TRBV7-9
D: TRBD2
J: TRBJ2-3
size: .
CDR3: CASSYGLAGGPLLTQYF
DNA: TGTGCCAGCAGCTATGGACTAGCGGGGGGCCCGTTACTTACGCAGTATTTT

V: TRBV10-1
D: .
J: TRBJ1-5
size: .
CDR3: CASSEFPRDARGWGNQPQHF
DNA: TGCGCCAGCAGTGAGTTCCCCCGGGACGCCAGGGGTTGGGGCAATCAGCCCCAGCATTTT

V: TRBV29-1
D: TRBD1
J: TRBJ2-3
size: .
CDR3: CSVDRASADTQYF
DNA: TGCAGCGTCGACAGGGCCTCGGCAGATACGCAGTATTTT

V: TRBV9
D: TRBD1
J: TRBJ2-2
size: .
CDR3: CASSVGGTVVNTGELFF
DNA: TGTGCCAGCAGCGTAGGTGGGACAGTGGTGAACACCGGGGAGCTGTTTTTT

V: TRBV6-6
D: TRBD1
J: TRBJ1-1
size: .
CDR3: CASSYSGTDEAFF
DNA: TGTGCCAGCAGTTACTCCGGGACAGATGAAGCTTTCTTT

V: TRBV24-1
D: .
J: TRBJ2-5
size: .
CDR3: CATSSPGQETQYF
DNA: TGTGCCACCAGTAGTCCGGGGCAAGAGACCCAGTACTTC

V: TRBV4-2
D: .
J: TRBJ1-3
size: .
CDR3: CASSQGPRETIYF
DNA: TGTGCCAGCAGCCAAGGTCCCCGAGAGACCATATATTTT

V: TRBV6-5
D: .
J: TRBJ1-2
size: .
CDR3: CASRLTGVYGYTF
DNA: TGTGCCAGCAGATTGACAGGAGTATATGGCTACACCTTC

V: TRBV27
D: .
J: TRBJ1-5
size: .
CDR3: CASSLNSRGMGNQPQHF
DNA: TGTGCCAGCAGTTTAAACAGTAGGGGCATGGGCAATCAGCCCCAGCATTTT

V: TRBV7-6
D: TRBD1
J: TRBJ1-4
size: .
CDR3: CASSLDRDRDSLNEKLFF
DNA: TGTGCCAGCAGCTTAGACCGGGACAGGGATTCCCTTAATGAAAAACTGTTTTTT

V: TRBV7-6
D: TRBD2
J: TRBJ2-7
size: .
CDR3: CASSTPSISGGGPYEQYF
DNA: TGTGCCAGCAGCACCCCAAGTATTAGCGGGGGGGGGCCCTACGAGCAGTACTTC

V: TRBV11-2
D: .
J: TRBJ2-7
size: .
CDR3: CASSLDRPSVQYF
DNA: TGTGCCAGCAGCTTAGATCGGCCGAGCGTGCAGTACTTC

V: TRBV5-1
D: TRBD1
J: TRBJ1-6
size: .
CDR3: CASSVTPGTENSPLHF
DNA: TGCGCCAGCAGCGTAACCCCCGGGACAGAAAATTCACCCCTCCACTTT

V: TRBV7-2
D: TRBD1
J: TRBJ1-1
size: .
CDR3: CASSLLGQGGTEAFF
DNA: TGTGCCAGCAGCCTCCTAGGACAGGGTGGCACTGAAGCTTTCTTT

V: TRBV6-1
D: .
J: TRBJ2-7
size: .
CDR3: CASSGIGQDYSYEQYF
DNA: TGTGCCAGCAGTGGCATCGGACAGGACTACTCCTACGAGCAGTACTTC

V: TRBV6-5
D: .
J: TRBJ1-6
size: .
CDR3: CASSTRQNSPLHF
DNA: TGTGCCAGCAGCACCCGACAGAATTCACCCCTCCACTTT

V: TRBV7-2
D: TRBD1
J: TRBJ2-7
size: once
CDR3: CASTGQPGRGNYEQYF
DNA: TGTGCCAGCACTGGCCAACCAGGCAGGGGGAATTACGAGCAGTACTTC

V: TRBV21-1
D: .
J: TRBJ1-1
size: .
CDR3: CASSKEGGSNPRTEAFF
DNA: TGTGCCAGCAGCAAAGAGGGAGGCAGCAACCCCAGGACTGAAGCTTTCTTT

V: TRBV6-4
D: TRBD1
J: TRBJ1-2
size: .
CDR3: CASSDGDRGYLSGYTF
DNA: TGTGCCAGCAGTGATGGGGACAGGGGCTACCTATCTGGCTACACCTTC

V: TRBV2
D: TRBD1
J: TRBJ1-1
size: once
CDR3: CASSAWTGEAFF
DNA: TGTGCCAGCAGTGCTTGGACAGGAGAAGCTTTCTTT

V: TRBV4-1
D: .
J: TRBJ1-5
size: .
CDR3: CASSQRGLNQPQHF
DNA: TGCGCCAGCAGCCAAAGGGGCCTCAATCAGCCCCAGCATTTT

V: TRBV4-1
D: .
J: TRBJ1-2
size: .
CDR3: CASSQPGRSYTF
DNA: TGCGCCAGCAGCCAACCGGGTAGGAGCTACACCTTC

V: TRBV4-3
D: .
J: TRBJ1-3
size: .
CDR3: CASSQAHSGNTIYF
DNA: TGCGCCAGCAGCCAAGCCCACTCTGGAAACACCATATATTTT

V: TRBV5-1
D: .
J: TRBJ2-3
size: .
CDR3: CASSLAGGQGTDTQYF
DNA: TGCGCCAGCAGCTTGGCCGGAGGGCAAGGAACAGATACGCAGTATTTT

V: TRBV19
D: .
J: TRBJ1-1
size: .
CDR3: CASSIDWRTEAFF
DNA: TGTGCCAGTAGTATAGATTGGAGGACTGAAGCTTTCTTT

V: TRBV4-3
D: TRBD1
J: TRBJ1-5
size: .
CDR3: CASSQEGTGGWPQHF
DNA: TGCGCCAGCAGCCAAGAAGGAACAGGGGGTTGGCCCCAGCATTTT

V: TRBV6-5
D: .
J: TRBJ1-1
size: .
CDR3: CASSFGSPTPTEAFF
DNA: TGTGCCAGCAGTTTCGGGTCTCCCACGCCGACTGAAGCTTTCTTT

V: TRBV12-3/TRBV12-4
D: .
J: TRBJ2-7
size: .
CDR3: CASSRGRGEYF
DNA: TGTGCCAGCAGTAGGGGCAGGGGGGAGTACTTC

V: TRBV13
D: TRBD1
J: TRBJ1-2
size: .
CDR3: CASSPGQAGLYGYTF
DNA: TGTGCCAGCAGCCCAGGACAGGCGGGCCTCTATGGCTACACCTTC

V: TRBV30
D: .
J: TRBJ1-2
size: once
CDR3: CAWSGLGSYGYTF
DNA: TGTGCCTGGAGCGGACTGGGTAGCTATGGCTACACCTTC

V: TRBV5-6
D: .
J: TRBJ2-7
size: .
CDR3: CASSLIDRSSHEQYF
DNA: TGTGCCAGCAGCTTAATTGACAGGAGTTCCCACGAGCAGTACTTC

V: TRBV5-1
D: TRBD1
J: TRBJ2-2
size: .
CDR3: CASSLGGSNTGELFF
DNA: TGCGCCAGCAGCTTAGGGGGCAGCAACACCGGGGAGCTGTTTTTT